This section outlines one TCR beta chain sequence together with its context. This CDR3 contains 15 residues. The V gene lost 8 bases and the J gene lost 0 bases, with 16 bases spanning the gap. The germline CDR1 and CDR2 sequences are MDHEN and SYDVKM. Enrollees, roughly 18 to 90 years old, lived in 25 or so US areas. Repertoires were generated with immunoSEQ multiplex PCR, while TCRdb's copy carries only in-frame clones and drops some. The sample holds some 350,000 clones, approximately 84% seen once. The data were taken from a study of blood T cell repertoires in COVID-19. Looking at the study overall: Samples of COVID-19 (acute and convalescent) were obtained from the United States, Italy and Spain.

Sequences were obtained from PBMCs or T cells enriched from blood (not recorded which). V gene TRBV28 combines with J gene TRBJ1-1; no clear D gene. The clonotype originates from a woman aged 25 to 45 who had recovered from COVID-19. CDR3 sequence reads: CASAPLGSLNTEAFF. CDR3 nucleotides: TGTGCCAGCGCCCCTCTGGGCAGTTTGAACACTGAAGCTTTCTTT.